The 27 T cell receptor beta chains presented below share a single source sample, sequenced in a study of shared clonotypes between healthy human individuals. Measured with immunoSEQ multiplex PCR; TCRdb has only the in-frame clones, and not every one. The table has about 680,000 clones, roughly nine tenths seen once. Terminally differentiated effector memory CD45RA+ cells were excluded from the naive CD8 cells, which were CD45RO-negative and positively selected for CCR7. Sequenced material: naive CD8+ T cells sorted from blood. These receptors came from a man aged 25-40 years in good health.

As concerns this clone: This specimen includes other DNA sequences encoding the same CDR3. The rearrangement links TRBV27 to TRBJ2-7, with 9 positions matching TRBD1. The CDR3 spans 13 residues. Per germline, CDR1 MNHEY and CDR2 SMNVEV (reference sequence). V was clipped by 8 bases and J by 2 bases; unmatched bases: 4. CDR3 loop: CASSYRGPYEQYF. In DNA, the CDR3 is TGTGCCAGCTCGTACAGGGGGCCCTACGAGCAGTACTTC.

The rearrangement uses TRBV6-1 and TRBJ2-7; D not resolved. This CDR3 spans 12 amino acids. Trimming cost V 8 bases and J 5 bases, with 13 bases left between them. Germline loops: CDR1 MNHNS, CDR2 SASEGT. CDR3 protein: CASSEFQHEQYF. As DNA, the CDR3 is TGTGCCAGCTCAGAGTTTCAACACGAGCAGTACTTC.

The V call is TRBV4-1, the J call TRBJ2-1; 10 bases are a match to TRBD2. From germline, CDR1 is MGHRA and CDR2 YSYEKL. The CDR3 covers 16 residues. J gave up 8 bases and V 3 bases, and 10 bases lay outside the gene matches. CDR3 protein: CASSHRGLAGVHEQFF. CDR3 nucleotide sequence: TGCGCCAGCAGCCATCGTGGGCTAGCGGGAGTGCATGAGCAGTTCTTC.

V gene TRBV6-5 combines with J gene TRBJ2-7, with 10 bases that match TRBD1. The J segment lost 5 bases and the V segment lost 4 bases, leaving 11 bases of the junction unmatched. CDR1 and CDR2 (germline): MNHEY, SVGAGI. This CDR3 region has 16 residues. DNA for the CDR3: TGTGCCAGCAGTTCGGGACAGGGGAAAACTCGGAACGAGCAGTACTTC. Amino acid sequence: CASSSGQGKTRNEQYF.

The chain recombines TRBV27 with TRBJ2-1, with 10 bases identical to TRBD2. Germline V gene data show CDR1 as MNHEY and CDR2 as SMNVEV (reference sequence). V trimming: 4 bases; J trimming: 5 bases; junction bases outside the gene matches: 8. The CDR3 has 16 residues. CDR3 residues: CASSSPLAGENNEQFF. The CDR3 DNA reads TGTGCCAGCAGTTCCCCCCTAGCGGGAGAGAACAATGAGCAGTTCTTC.

This rearrangement joins TRBV29-1 to TRBJ2-1; D unclear. The CDR3 contains 10 residues. V shed 6 bases and J shed 6 bases, with 6 bases lying between them. From germline, CDR1 is SQVTM and CDR2 ANQGSEA. The CDR3 DNA follows: TGCAGCGTATTCGGCAATGAGCAGTTCTTC. As protein: CSVFGNEQFF.

This clone is categorized as medium-sized. V and J are TRBV10-1 and TRBJ2-3; D not certain. This CDR3 region has 15 residues. With 5 bases removed from V and 0 bases from J, the gap between germline ends came to 12 bases. In germline, CDR1 is WNHNN, CDR2 SYGVQD (reference sequence). CDR3 residues: CASSKADPSTDTQYF. The CDR3 nucleotides are TGCGCCAGCAGTAAGGCGGATCCTAGCACAGATACGCAGTATTTT.

The V call is TRBV6-1, the J call TRBJ2-7, with D hard to call. This CDR3 is built from 15 residues. Germline V gene data show CDR1 as MNHNS and CDR2 as SASEGT. With 1 base removed from V and 3 bases from J, the gap between germline ends came to 13 bases. The CDR3 reads CASSEVFTAFYEQYF. Here the CDR3 DNA reads TGTGCCAGCAGTGAAGTCTTTACGGCTTTCTACGAGCAGTACTTC.

The chain joins TRBV7-2 to TRBJ2-3; 13 bases map to TRBD2. V was pared by 5 bases and J by 4 bases, with 9 bases of the junction left unmatched. The CDR3 sequence is 17 residues long. Looked up from germline, CDR1 is SGHTA and CDR2 is FQGNSA. The CDR3 spells CASSPRTSGSWADTQYF. The CDR3 DNA reads as TGTGCCAGCAGCCCTAGGACTAGCGGGAGTTGGGCAGATACGCAGTATTTT.

This clone was detected only once. This chain uses TRBV7-9 with TRBJ2-2, with D perhaps matching TRBD2 (5 bases). This CDR3 contains 16 residues. The V end lost 1 base, the J end lost 0 bases, and 9 bases lay between the germline ends. Germline CDR1 is SEHNR and CDR2 is FQNEAQ (reference sequence). CDR3 amino acids: CASSLGSLANTGELFF. CDR3 DNA sequence: TGTGCCAGCAGCTTAGGGTCACTAGCGAACACCGGGGAGCTGTTTTTT.

The chain carries TRBV19 and TRBJ1-5, with D perhaps matching TRBD1 (5 bases). V gave up 5 bases and J gave up 3 bases, with 17 bases separating them. The CDR3 consists of 16 residues. Germline lookup yields CDR1 LNHDA and CDR2 SQIVND (reference sequence). The CDR3 DNA reads TGTGCCAGTAGTCCGGGGGTAGCCCTCTCCAATCAGCCCCAGCATTTT. This gives the protein CASSPGVALSNQPQHF.

The chain's CDR3 is CASSSTEGGRETQYF. The CDR3 DNA reads as TGTGCCAGCAGCTCCACCGAGGGTGGTCGTGAGACCCAGTACTTC. The V call is TRBV11-2, the J call TRBJ2-5; the D gene is possibly TRBD2 (5 bases). Trimming took off 4 bases at V and 5 bases at J, with 17 bases between the two ends. This CDR3 is built from 15 residues. The germline V gene has CDR1 SGHAT and CDR2 FQNNGV.

This clone came up once. This rearrangement joins TRBV9 to TRBJ1-2; 9 bases are shared with TRBD1. The CDR3 consists of 16 residues. Trimming removed 0 bases from V and 8 bases from J; junction bases left unmatched: 11. The V gene's germline CDR1 is SGDLS and CDR2 YYNGEE. The CDR3 sequence is CASSVARDRAGGGYTF. The CDR3 region has the DNA TGTGCCAGCAGCGTAGCTCGGGACAGGGCGGGCGGAGGCTACACCTTC.

The genes are TRBV7-9 and TRBJ2-3; 8 bases line up with TRBD2. Unmatched junction bases numbered 8, after V lost 5 bases and J lost 4 bases. Germline-derived CDR1 and CDR2 are SEHNR and FQNEAQ (reference sequence). The CDR3 spans 15 residues. The CDR3 here is CASSRTREVADTQYF. In DNA, the CDR3 is TGTGCCAGCAGCCGGACGCGGGAGGTCGCAGATACGCAGTATTTT.

The chain employs TRBV11-2 and TRBJ1-4, with a weak D call TRBD1 (5 bases). CDR3 length: 15 residues. Trimming removed 1 base from V and 2 bases from J, with 8 bases in between. Per germline, CDR1 SGHAT and CDR2 FQNNGV. CDR3 sequence: CASSLGGGTNEKLFF. The CDR3 coding sequence is TGTGCCAGCAGCTTAGGGGGGGGTACTAATGAAAAACTGTTTTTT.

The V call is TRBV27, the J call TRBJ2-1; TRBD2 matches 8 bases. The junction had 1 base not matched to a gene; V was cut back by 5 bases and J by 7 bases. The germline CDR1 and CDR2 sequences are MNHEY and SMNVEV (reference sequence). The length of the CDR3 is 12 residues. The DNA for the CDR3 is TGTGCCAGCAGTATAGCGGGGAATGAGCAGTTCTTC. Residues: CASSIAGNEQFF.

CDR3 DNA sequence: TGTGCCAGCAGCTTACGGTTCGGTTTGAATGAGCAGTTCTTC. Its translation: CASSLRFGLNEQFF. This rearrangement joins TRBV11-2 to TRBJ2-1; the D is unclear. Trimming took off 2 bases at V and 7 bases at J, with 12 bases between the two ends. CDR3 length: 14 residues. Germline CDR1 reads SGHAT; CDR2 reads FQNNGV.

V is TRBV2 and J is TRBJ2-3; no reliable D call. With 7 bases removed from V and 6 bases from J, the gap between germline ends came to 8 bases. CDR3 size: 11 residues. Germline loops: CDR1 SNHLY, CDR2 FYNNEI. The chain's CDR3 is CASNRRDTQYF. The CDR3 nucleotides read TGTGCCAGCAACCGTCGGGATACGCAGTATTTT.

V is TRBV30 and J is TRBJ2-1, with TRBD2 identical over 9 bases. J was trimmed by 6 bases and V by 2 bases; bases with no gene match: 11. Germline V gene sequence: CDR1 GTSNPN, CDR2 SVGIG (reference sequence). The CDR3 is 16 residues long. The DNA of the CDR3 is TGTGCCTGGAGTTTAACCGGGACTAGCACCTTCAATGAGCAGTTCTTC. Its translation is CAWSLTGTSTFNEQFF.

Notes on this clone: Other DNA sequences of this sample code for an identical CDR3. J is TRBJ2-7 and V is TRBV19; TRBD1 matches 8 bases. Trimming cost V 2 bases and J 2 bases; bases outside gene matches: 5. The CDR3 extends over 15 amino acids. Germline lookup yields CDR1 LNHDA and CDR2 SQIVND (reference sequence). The CDR3 sequence: CASSITGTGTYEQYF. The CDR3 coding sequence is TGTGCCAGTAGTATAACCGGGACAGGAACCTACGAGCAGTACTTC.

Comment on this clone: A junction end diverges from the germline sequence, so it may reflect a read error. This chain uses TRBV7-7 with TRBJ2-2; possibly TRBD2 for D (5 bases). Germline assignment: CDR1 SSHAT and CDR2 FNYEAQ (reference sequence). The CDR3 sequence is 15 residues long. This CDR3 reads CASSHITGNTGELFF. CDR3 coding DNA: TGTGCTAGCAGTCATATAACGGGAAACACCGGGGAGCTGTTTTTT.

The chain combines TRBV2 with TRBJ2-3; 13 nucleotides line up with TRBD2. Per the germline V gene, CDR1 is SNHLY and CDR2 is FYNNEI. The CDR3 contains 15 residues. The J segment lost 3 bases and the V segment lost 6 bases, leaving 3 bases of the junction unmatched. The CDR3 DNA follows: TGTGCCAGCAGCCGGACTAGCGGGAGTACAGATACGCAGTATTTT. Translating gives CASSRTSGSTDTQYF.

This clone has more than one count but fewer than ten. This rearrangement joins TRBV28 to TRBJ2-1; unclear D gene. Deletions cut 5 bases from V and 6 bases from J, with 14 bases between. The CDR3 has 14 amino acids. CDR1 MDHEN and CDR2 SYDVKM come from the germline V gene. For the CDR3, the DNA is TGTGCCAGCAGTAAAAACGACCCAGGCAATGAGCAGTTCTTC. Protein: CASSKNDPGNEQFF. The variable domain in full, with the rest retrieved from reference TRBV28 and TRBJ2-1, is DVKVTQSSRYLVKRTGEKVFLECVQDMDHENMFWYRQDPGLGLRLIYFSYDVKMKEKGDIPEGYSVSREKKERFSLILESASTNQTSMYLCASSKNDPGNEQFFGPGTRLTVL.

As concerns this clone: Within the sample, other DNA sequences also encode this same CDR3. The J gene is TRBJ2-1, the V gene TRBV9, with D unclear. Per the germline V gene, CDR1 is SGDLS and CDR2 is YYNGEE. This CDR3 region has 14 residues. Trimming shortened V by 0 bases and J by 7 bases, and 11 bases separated the two germline ends. The CDR3 DNA sequence: TGTGCCAGCAGCGTAGCACCAGGTAGGAATGAGCAGTTCTTC. Its protein product is CASSVAPGRNEQFF.

This clone has just a few counts. The sample holds other DNA sequences that translate to the same CDR3. The rearrangement uses TRBV11-2 and TRBJ1-5; no definite D call. CDR1 is SGHAT and CDR2 is FQNNGV in the germline V gene. CDR3 length: 14 amino acids. Trimming took off 1 base at V and 2 bases at J, with 6 bases between the two ends. The CDR3 region is CASSLVGGNQPQHF. As DNA, the CDR3 is TGTGCCAGCAGCTTAGTAGGAGGCAATCAGCCCCAGCATTTT.

V gene TRBV2 combines with J gene TRBJ2-7; weak D call: TRBD1 (6 bases). CDR3 length: 15 amino acids. Germline V gene data show CDR1 as SNHLY and CDR2 as FYNNEI. V lost 6 bases to trimming and J lost 6 bases, with 21 bases between them. Here the CDR3 DNA reads TGTGCCAGCAGGGACCGGGACACCACTTGGCTCGAGCAGTACTTC. This translates into CASRDRDTTWLEQYF.

The rearrangement joins TRBV28 to TRBJ2-1, with D maybe TRBD1 (6 bases). V lost 6 bases and J lost 7, with 13 bases in between. The germline V gene has CDR1 MDHEN and CDR2 SYDVKM. The CDR3 is made up of 13 amino acids. The CDR3 reads CASRSQGLNEQFF. The CDR3 DNA reads as TGTGCCAGCAGATCACAGGGATTGAATGAGCAGTTCTTC.